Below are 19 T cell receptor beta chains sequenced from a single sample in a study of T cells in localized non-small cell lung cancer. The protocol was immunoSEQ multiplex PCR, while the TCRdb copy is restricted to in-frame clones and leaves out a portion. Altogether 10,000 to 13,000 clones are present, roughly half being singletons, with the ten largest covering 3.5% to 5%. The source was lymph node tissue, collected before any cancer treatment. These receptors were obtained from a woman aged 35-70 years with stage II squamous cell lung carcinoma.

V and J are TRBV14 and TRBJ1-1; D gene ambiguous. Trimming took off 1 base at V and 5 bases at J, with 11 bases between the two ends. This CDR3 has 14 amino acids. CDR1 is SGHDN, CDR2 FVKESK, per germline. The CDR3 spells CASSQGKGGTEAFF. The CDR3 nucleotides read TGTGCCAGCAGCCAAGGCAAGGGAGGGACTGAAGCTTTCTTT.

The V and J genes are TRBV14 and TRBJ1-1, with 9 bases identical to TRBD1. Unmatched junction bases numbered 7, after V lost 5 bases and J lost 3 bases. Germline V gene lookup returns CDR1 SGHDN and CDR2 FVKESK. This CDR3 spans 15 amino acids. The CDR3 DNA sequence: TGTGCCAGCAGCGCTACAGGGGGCCGAGACACTGAAGCTTTCTTT. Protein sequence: CASSATGGRDTEAFF.

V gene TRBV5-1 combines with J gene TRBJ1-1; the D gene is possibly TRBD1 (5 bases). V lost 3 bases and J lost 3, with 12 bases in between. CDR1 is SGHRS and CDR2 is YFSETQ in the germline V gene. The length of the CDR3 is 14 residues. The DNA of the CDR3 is TGCGCCAGCAGCTCCCCCGGGACCGACACTGAAGCTTTCTTT. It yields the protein CASSSPGTDTEAFF.

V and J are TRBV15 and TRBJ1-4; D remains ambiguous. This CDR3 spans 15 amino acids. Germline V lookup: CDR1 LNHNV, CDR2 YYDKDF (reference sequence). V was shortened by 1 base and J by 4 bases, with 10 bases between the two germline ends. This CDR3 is CATSRVGQLNEKLFF. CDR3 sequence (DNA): TGTGCCACCAGCAGAGTTGGGCAGCTTAATGAAAAACTGTTTTTT.

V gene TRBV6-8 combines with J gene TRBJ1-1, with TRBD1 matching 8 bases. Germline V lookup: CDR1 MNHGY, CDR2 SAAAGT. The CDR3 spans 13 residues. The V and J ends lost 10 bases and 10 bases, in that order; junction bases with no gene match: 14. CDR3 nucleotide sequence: TGTGCCATAAAGGGACAGGCGGCGGTTGGAGCTTTCTTT. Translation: CAIKGQAAVGAFF.

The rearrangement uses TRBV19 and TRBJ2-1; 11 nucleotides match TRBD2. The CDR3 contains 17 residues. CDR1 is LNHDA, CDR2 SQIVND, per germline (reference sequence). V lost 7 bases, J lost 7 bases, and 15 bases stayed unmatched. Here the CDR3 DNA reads TGTGCCAGTACTATTCTAGCGGGAGGTCTTGGCATAAATGAGCAGTTCTTC. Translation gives CASTILAGGLGINEQFF. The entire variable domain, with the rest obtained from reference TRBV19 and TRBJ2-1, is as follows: DGGITQSPKYLFRKEGQNVTLSCEQNLNHDAMYWYRQDPGQGLRLIYYSQIVNDFQKGDIAEGYSVSREKKESFPLTVTSAQKNPTAFYLCASTILAGGLGINEQFFGPGTRLTVL.

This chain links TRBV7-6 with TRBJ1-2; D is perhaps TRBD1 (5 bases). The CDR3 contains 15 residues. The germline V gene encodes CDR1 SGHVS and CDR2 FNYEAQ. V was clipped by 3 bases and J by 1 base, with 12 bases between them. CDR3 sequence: CASSLGQDNNYGYTF. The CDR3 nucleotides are TGTGCCAGCAGCTTGGGCCAGGACAATAACTATGGCTACACCTTC.

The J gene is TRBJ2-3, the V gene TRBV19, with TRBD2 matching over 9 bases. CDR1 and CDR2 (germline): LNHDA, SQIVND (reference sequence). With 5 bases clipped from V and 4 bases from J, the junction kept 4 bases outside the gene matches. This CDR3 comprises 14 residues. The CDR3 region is CASSWAGGPDTQYF. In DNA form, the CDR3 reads TGTGCCAGTAGTTGGGCGGGGGGGCCAGATACGCAGTATTTT.

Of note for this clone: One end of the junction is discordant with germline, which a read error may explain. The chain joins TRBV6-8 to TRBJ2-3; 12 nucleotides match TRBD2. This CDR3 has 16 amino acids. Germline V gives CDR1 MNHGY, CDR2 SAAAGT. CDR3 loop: CASSDSTSGSTDTQYF. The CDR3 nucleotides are TGTGCCAGCAGTGACTCGACTAGCGGGAGTACAGATACGCAGTATTTT.

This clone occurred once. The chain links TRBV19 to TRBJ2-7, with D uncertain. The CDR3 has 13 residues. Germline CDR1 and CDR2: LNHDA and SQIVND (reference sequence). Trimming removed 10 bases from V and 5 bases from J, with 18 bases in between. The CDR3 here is CATSYTVDHEQYF. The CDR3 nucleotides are TGTGCCACCTCGTACACGGTTGACCACGAGCAGTACTTC. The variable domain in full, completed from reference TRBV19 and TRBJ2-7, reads DGGITQSPKYLFRKEGQNVTLSCEQNLNHDAMYWYRQDPGQGLRLIYYSQIVNDFQKGDIAEGYSVSREKKESFPLTVTSAQKNPTAFYLCATSYTVDHEQYFGPGTRLTVT.

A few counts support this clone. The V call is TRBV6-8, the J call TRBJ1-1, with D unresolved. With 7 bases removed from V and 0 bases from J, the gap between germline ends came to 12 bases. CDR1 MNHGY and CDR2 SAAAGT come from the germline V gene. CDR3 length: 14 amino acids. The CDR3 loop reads CASTGSPMNTEAFF. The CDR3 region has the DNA TGTGCCAGCACGGGGTCACCTATGAACACTGAAGCTTTCTTT.

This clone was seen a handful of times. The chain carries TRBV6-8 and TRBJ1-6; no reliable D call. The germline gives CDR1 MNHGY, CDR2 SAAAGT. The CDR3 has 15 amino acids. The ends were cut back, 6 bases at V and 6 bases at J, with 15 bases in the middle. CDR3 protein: CASSARSGFNSPLHF. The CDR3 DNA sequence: TGTGCCAGCAGCGCTCGCAGTGGGTTTAATTCACCCCTCCACTTT.

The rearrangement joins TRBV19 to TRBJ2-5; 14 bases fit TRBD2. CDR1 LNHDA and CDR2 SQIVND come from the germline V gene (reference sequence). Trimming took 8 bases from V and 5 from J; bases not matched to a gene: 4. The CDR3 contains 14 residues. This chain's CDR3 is CASGGTSGSETQYF. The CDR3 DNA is TGTGCCAGTGGAGGGACTAGCGGGAGTGAGACCCAGTACTTC. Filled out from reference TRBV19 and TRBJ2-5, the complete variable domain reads DGGITQSPKYLFRKEGQNVTLSCEQNLNHDAMYWYRQDPGQGLRLIYYSQIVNDFQKGDIAEGYSVSREKKESFPLTVTSAQKNPTAFYLCASGGTSGSETQYFGPGTRLLVL.

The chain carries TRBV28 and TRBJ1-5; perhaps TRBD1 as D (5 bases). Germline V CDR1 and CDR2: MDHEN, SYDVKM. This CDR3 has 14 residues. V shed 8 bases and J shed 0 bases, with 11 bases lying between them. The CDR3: CASRSQVSNQPQHF. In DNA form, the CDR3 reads TGTGCCAGCCGATCACAGGTTAGCAATCAGCCCCAGCATTTT.

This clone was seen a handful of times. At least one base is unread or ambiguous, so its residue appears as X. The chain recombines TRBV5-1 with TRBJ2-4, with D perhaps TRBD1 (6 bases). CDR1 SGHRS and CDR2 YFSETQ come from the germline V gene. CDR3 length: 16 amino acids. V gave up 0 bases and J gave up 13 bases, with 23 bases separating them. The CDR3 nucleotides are TGCGCCAGCAGCTTGGTCCCGACAGGYCTTTCGGTGTTGCAGTACTTC. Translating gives CASSLVPTXLSVLQYF. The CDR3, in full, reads CASSLVPTGLSVLQYF.

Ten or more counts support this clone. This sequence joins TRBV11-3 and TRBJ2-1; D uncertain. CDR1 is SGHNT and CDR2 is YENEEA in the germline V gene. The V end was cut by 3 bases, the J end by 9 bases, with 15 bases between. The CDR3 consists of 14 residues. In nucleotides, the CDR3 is TGTGCCAGCAGCTTGGAAATGGTCGCTGGTGAGCAGTTCTTC. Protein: CASSLEMVAGEQFF.

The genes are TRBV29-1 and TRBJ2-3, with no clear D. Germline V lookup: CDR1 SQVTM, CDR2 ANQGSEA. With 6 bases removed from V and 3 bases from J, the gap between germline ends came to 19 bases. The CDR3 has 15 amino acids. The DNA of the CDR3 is TGCAGCGTAGCCTGGACGGTAACCTTTACAGATACGCAGTATTTT. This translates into CSVAWTVTFTDTQYF.

This chain's CDR3 is CASSKDGYGYTF. For the CDR3, the DNA is TGTGCCAGTAGTAAAGACGGCTATGGCTACACCTTC. The chain has TRBV19 and TRBJ1-2, with D unresolved. CDR1 and CDR2 (germline): LNHDA, SQIVND (reference sequence). The V end was cut by 4 bases, the J end by 4 bases, with 7 bases between. The CDR3 length is 12 residues.

The CDR3 is CASSFTGGKGQELFF. The DNA of the CDR3 is TGCGCCAGCAGCTTTACAGGGGGCAAGGGGCAAGAACTGTTTTTT. The chain uses TRBV5-1 and TRBJ1-4; 9 bases are a match to TRBD1. CDR3 length: 15 amino acids. Germline trimming cut 2 bases from V and 12 bases from J; bases unmatched to any gene: 11. Germline V gene sequence: CDR1 SGHRS, CDR2 YFSETQ.